This T cell receptor (beta chain) was identified in a study of cytomegalovirus exposure and HLA in healthy donors. PCR used 60 Vbeta primers and 13 Jbeta primers. Profiling relied on immunoSEQ multiplex PCR, and the TCRdb table lists in-frame clones only, not all of them. The table has about 200,000 clones, approximately 82% seen once. This CDR3 is built from 15 residues. From germline, CDR1 is SNHLY and CDR2 FYNNEI. With 5 bases clipped from V and 1 base from J, the junction kept 3 bases outside the gene matches. The chain carries TRBV2 and TRBJ2-2; 8 nucleotides align to TRBD2. This clonotype was sampled from a male donor in good health and CMV-seronegative. Material for sequencing was PBMCs. CDR3 nucleotides: TGTGCCAGCAGTCGGGCGGGAGGGAACACCGGGGAGCTGTTTTTT. It yields the protein CASSRAGGNTGELFF. Full variable domain (rest looked up from reference TRBV2 and TRBJ2-2): EPEVTQTPSHQVTQMGQEVILRCVPISNHLYFYWYRQILGQKVEFLVSFYNNEISEKSEIFDDQFSVERPDGSNFTLKIRSTKLEDSAMYFCASSRAGGNTGELFFGEGSRLTVL.